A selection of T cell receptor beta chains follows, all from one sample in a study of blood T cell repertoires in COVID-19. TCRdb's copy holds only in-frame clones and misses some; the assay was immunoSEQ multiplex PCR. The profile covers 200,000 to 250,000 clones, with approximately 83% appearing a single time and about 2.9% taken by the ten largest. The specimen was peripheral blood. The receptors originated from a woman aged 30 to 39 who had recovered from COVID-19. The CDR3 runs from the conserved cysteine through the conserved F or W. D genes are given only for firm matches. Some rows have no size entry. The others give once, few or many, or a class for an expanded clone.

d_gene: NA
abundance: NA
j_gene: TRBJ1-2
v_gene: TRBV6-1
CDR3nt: TGTGCCAGCAGTGAAGCGCTATATGGCTACACCTTC
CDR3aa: CASSEALYGYTF

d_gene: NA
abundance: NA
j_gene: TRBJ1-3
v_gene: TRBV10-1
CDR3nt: TGCGCCAGCAGCGCTGGCAGGCTCCACTCTGGAAACACCATATATTTT
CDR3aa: CASSAGRLHSGNTIYF

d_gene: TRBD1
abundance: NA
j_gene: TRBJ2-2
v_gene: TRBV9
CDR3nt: TGTGCCAGCAGCGTAGAGGCGAGGGGGCTAACGAACACCGGGGAGCTGTTTTTT
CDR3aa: CASSVEARGLTNTGELFF

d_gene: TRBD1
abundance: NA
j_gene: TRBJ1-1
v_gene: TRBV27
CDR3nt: TGTGCCAGCAGTTTCTCGACAGGGGGCATCCACGAAGCTTTCTTT
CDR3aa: CASSFSTGGIHEAFF

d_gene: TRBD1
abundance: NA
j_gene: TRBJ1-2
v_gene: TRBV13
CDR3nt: TGTGCCAGCAGCATCGGACAGGCGGGGGGTTATCGCTACACCTTC
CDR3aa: CASSIGQAGGYRYTF

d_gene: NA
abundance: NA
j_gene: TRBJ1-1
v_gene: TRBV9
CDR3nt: TGTGCCAGCAGCGTAGGTACGGGAAGGACTGAAGCTTTCTTT
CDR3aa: CASSVGTGRTEAFF

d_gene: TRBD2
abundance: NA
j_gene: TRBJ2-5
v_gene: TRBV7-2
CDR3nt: TGTGCCAGCAGCAGGAGGGCTAGCGGGAGATCGGGGCAAGAGACCCAGTACTTC
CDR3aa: CASSRRASGRSGQETQYF

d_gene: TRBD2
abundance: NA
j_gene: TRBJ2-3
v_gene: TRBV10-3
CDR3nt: TGTGCCATCAGTGCGGGGTCTAGCGGGAGCACAGATACGCAGTATTTT
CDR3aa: CAISAGSSGSTDTQYF

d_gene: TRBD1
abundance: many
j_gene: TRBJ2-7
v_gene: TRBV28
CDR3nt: TGTGCCAGCAAATTATCACAGGGGTCTTTCGAGCAGTACTTC
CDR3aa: CASKLSQGSFEQYF

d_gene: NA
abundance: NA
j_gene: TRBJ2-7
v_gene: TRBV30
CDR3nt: TGTGCCTGGAGTGCCGGGACATTCGAGCAGTACTTC
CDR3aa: CAWSAGTFEQYF

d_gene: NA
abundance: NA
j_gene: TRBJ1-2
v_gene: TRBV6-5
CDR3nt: TGTGCCAGCCAAAAACGCGCGACAGGCGTTTATGGCTACACCTTC
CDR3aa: CASQKRATGVYGYTF

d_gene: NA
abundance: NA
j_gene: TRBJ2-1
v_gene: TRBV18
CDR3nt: TGTGCCAGCTCCCTGACTAGCAATGAGCAGTTCTTC
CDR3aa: CASSLTSNEQFF

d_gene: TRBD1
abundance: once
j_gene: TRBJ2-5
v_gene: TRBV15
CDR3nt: TGTGCCGCCTCCGGGACAGTCCGGGAGACCCAGTACTTC
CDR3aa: CAASGTVRETQYF

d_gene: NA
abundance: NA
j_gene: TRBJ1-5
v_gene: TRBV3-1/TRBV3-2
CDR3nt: TGTGCCAGCAGCCAAATAAATCAGCCCCAGCATTTT
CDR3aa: CASSQINQPQHF

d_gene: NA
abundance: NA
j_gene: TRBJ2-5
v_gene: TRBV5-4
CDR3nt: TGTGCCAGCAGCTCCCGTGGGGGCACGGAGACCCAGTACTTC
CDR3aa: CASSSRGGTETQYF

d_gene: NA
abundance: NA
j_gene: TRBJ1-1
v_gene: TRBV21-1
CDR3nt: TGTGCCAGCAGCAAAAGTCGACAGGTTTGTTCGGAATTGGACACTGAAGCTTTCTTT
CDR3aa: CASSKSRQVCSELDTEAFF

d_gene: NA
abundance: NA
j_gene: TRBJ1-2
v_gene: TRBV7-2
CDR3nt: TGTGCCAGCAGCGTCGGACACAACTATGGCTACACCTTC
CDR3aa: CASSVGHNYGYTF

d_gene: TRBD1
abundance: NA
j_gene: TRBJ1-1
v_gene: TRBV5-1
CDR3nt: TGCGCCAGCAGCTTGGAAGCAGGGGGCACTGAAGCTTTCTTT
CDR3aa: CASSLEAGGTEAFF

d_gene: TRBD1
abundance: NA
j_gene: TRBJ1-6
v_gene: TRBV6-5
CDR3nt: TGTGCCAGCAGACAGGGGACCAGGAATTCACCCCTCCACTTT
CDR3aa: CASRQGTRNSPLHF

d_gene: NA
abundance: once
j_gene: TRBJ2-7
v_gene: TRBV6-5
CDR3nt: TGTGCCAGCCTCTGGGAGACTTCGTACGAGCAGTACTTC
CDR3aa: CASLWETSYEQYF

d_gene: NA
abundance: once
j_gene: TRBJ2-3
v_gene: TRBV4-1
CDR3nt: TGCGCCAGCAGCCAAGGGGCTCAAGGAGATACGCAGTATTTT
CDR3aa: CASSQGAQGDTQYF

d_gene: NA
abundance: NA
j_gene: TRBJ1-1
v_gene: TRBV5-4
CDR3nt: TGTGCCAGCAGCTCGGGGATCCTCCAGAACACTGAAGCTTTCTTT
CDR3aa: CASSSGILQNTEAFF

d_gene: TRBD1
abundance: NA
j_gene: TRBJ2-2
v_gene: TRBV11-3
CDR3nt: TGTGCCAGCAGCCTCAGGACAGGGCGTTTCACCGGGGAGCTGTTTTTT
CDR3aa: CASSLRTGRFTGELFF

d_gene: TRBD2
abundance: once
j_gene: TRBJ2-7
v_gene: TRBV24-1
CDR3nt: TGTGCCACCAGTGACTCACTAGCGGAGGCCTCCTACGAGCAGTACTTC
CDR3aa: CATSDSLAEASYEQYF

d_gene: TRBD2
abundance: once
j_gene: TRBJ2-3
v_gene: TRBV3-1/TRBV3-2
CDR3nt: TGTGCCAGCAGCCCCGAAGGAGCGGGAGTAACGGATACGCAGTATTTT
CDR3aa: CASSPEGAGVTDTQYF

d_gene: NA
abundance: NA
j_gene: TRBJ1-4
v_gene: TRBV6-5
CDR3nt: TGTGCCAGCAGTTACTCGACAATTAATGAAAAACTGTTTTTT
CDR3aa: CASSYSTINEKLFF

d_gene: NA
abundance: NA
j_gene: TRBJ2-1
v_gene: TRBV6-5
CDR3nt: TGTGCCAGCTTTGGGGACACTCCCCACCTAGGGCAGTTCTTC
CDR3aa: CASFGDTPHLGQFF

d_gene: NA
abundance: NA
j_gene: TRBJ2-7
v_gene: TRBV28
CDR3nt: TGTGCCAGCAGTCCCCCGGGACTCCCCGGCGAGCAGTACTTC
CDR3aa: CASSPPGLPGEQYF

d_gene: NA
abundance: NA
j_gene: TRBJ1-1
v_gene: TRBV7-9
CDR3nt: TGTGCCAGCAGCTTATCGGGAACAGACACTGAAGCTTTCTTT
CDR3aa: CASSLSGTDTEAFF

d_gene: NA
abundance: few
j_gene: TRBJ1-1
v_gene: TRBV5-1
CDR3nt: TGCGCCAGCACCCGAGGAGGGAACACTGAAGCTTTCTTT
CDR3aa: CASTRGGNTEAFF

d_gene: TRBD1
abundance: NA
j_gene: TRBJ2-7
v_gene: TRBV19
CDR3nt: TGTGCCAGTAGTATGTATAGGGACAGGGAACCCTACGAGCAGTACTTC
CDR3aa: CASSMYRDREPYEQYF

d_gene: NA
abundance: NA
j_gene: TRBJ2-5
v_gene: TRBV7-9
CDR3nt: TGTGCCAGCAGCTCCAAGGGGTCCGGGGAGACCCAGTACTTC
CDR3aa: CASSSKGSGETQYF

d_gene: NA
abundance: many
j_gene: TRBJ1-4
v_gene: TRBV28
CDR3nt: TGTGCCAGCCACCTAACCCCGGTCAGGGCCGCTAATGAAAAACTGTTTTTT
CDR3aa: CASHLTPVRAANEKLFF

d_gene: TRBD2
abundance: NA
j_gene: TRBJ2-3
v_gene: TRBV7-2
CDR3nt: TGTGCCAGCAGCTCCATAGCGGGAGCCCCGGATACGCAGTATTTT
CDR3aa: CASSSIAGAPDTQYF

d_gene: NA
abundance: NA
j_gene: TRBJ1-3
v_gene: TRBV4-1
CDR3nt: TGCGCCAGCAGCCAAGAAGGGGCCCACTCTGGAAACACCATATATTTT
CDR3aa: CASSQEGAHSGNTIYF

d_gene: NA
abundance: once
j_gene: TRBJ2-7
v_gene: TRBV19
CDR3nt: TGTGCCAGTGGGCCGAGGGAGCCCTACGAGCAGTACTTC
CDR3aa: CASGPREPYEQYF

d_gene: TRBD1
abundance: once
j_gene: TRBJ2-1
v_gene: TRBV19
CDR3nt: TGTGCCAGTAGTTGGGGACAGCTCACCAATGAGCAGTTCTTC
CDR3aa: CASSWGQLTNEQFF

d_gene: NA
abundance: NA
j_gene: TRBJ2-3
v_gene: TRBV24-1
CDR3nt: TGTGCCACCAGTGATTACAGGGACGGCACGCAGTATTTT
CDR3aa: CATSDYRDGTQYF

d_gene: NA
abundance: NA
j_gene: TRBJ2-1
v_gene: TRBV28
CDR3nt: TGTGCCAGCAGTTTGGTGATTGGGGGCTTGAATGAGCAGTTCTTC
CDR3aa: CASSLVIGGLNEQFF

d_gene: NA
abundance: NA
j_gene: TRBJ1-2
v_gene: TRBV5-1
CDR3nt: TGCGCCAGCAGCGTCGAGGAGGGCGGCTACACCTTC
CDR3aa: CASSVEEGGYTF

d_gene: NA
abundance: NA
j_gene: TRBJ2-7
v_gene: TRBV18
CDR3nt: TGTGCCAGCTCACCAACAGACCACGAGCAGTACTTC
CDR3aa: CASSPTDHEQYF

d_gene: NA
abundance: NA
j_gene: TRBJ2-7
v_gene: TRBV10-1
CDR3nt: TGCGCCAGCAGTGAAACAGTGGCCGGGAAGCAGTACTTC
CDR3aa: CASSETVAGKQYF

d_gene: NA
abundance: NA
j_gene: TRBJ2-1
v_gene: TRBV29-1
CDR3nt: TGCAGCGTTGTATCCGTAGCAGTCTCCTACAATGAGCAGTTCTTC
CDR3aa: CSVVSVAVSYNEQFF

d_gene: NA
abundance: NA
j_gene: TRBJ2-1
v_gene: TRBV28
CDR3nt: TGTGCCAGCAGTCACATCAGAAACAATGAGCAGTTCTTC
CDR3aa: CASSHIRNNEQFF

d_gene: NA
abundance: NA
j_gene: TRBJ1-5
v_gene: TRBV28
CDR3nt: TGTGCCAGCTCGTCGGGGAATCAGCCCCAGCATTTT
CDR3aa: CASSSGNQPQHF

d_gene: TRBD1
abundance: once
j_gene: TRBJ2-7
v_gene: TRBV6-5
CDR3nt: TGTGCCAGCAGGGGCGCGGACAGGGCATACGAGCAGTACTTC
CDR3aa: CASRGADRAYEQYF

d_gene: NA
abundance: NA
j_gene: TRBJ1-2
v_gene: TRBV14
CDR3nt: TGTGCCAGCAGCCAGAACAGGGTGAGCGGCTACACCTTC
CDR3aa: CASSQNRVSGYTF

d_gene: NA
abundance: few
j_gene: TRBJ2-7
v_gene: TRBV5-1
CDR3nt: TGCGCCAGCAGCTGGCGGTGGGACAAGAGCTCCTACGAGCAGTACTTC
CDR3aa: CASSWRWDKSSYEQYF

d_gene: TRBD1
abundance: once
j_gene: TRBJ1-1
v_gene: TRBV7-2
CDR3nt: TGTGCCAGCAGCGCACGACAGGGCTCCAACGAAGCTTTCTTT
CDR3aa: CASSARQGSNEAFF

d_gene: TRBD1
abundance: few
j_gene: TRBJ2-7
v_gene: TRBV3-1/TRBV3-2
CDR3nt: TGTGCCAGCAGCCGACAGGGAATTGACGAGCAGTACTTC
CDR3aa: CASSRQGIDEQYF

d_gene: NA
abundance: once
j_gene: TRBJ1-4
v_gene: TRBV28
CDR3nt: TGTGCCAGCAGCCCCGACTCCAAGGAAAAACTGTTTTTT
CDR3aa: CASSPDSKEKLFF

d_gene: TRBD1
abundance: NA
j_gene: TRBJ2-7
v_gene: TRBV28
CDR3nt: TGTGCCAGCGTTTCGGGACAGGGCACCTACGAGCAGTACTTC
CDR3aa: CASVSGQGTYEQYF

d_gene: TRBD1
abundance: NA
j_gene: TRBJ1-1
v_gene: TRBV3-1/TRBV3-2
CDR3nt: TGTGCCAGCAGCACCCTGAAGGGGGCAAACACTGAAGCTTTCTTT
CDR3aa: CASSTLKGANTEAFF

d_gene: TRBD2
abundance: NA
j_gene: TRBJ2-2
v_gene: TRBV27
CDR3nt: TGTGCCAGCAGTTTTTGGCTAGCGGGCTCCACCGGGGAGCTGTTTTTT
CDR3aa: CASSFWLAGSTGELFF

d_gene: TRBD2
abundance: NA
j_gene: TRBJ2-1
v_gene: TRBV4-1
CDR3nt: TGCGCCAGCAGCCCCACTAGCGGTCGCTCCTACAATGAGCAGTTCTTC
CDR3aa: CASSPTSGRSYNEQFF

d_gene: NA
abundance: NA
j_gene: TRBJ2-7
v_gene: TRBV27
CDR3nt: TGTGCCAGCAGTCTCGTCCGGGGCTCCTACGAGCAGTACTTC
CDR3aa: CASSLVRGSYEQYF

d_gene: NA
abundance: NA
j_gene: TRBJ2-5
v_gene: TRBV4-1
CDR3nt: TGCGCCAGCAGCCAAGAGGTGGGCATCCACCGCCAAGAGACCCAGTACTTC
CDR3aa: CASSQEVGIHRQETQYF

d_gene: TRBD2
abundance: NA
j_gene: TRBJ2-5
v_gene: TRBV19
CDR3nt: TGTGCCAGTAGTCCCGGGACTAGTCAAGAGACCCAGTACTTC
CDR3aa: CASSPGTSQETQYF

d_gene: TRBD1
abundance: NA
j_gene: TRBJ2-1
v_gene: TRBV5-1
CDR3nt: TGCGCCAGCAGCTTGTCGGGACAGGGTTACAATGAGCAGTTCTTC
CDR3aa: CASSLSGQGYNEQFF

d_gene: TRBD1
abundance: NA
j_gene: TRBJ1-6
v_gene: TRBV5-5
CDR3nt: TGTGCCAGCAGCTCCGGACAGGGGGATAGCTATAATTCACCCCTCCACTTT
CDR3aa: CASSSGQGDSYNSPLHF